These 27 T cell receptor beta chains came from one sample sequenced in a study of T-cell memory formation after mild COVID-19. TCRdb processed the 5' RACE reads anew with MiXCR; each CDR3 protein has one entry. The data hold 450,000 to 650,000 distinct CDR3 sequences, with more than 15% observed a single time. Sequencing used PBMCs or a T cell subset sorted from them (not recorded which). All receptors come from an adult woman who had mild COVID-19 (a few samples of this study predate the infection). Cell type and time point are not known.

The CDR3 DNA is TGTGCCAGCAGCTTAACCTCGCTAGCGGAGGGCACAGATACGCAGTATTTT. This encodes CASSLTSLAEGTDTQYF. The chain has TRBV7-6 and TRBJ2-3; the match to TRBD2 covers 7 bases. There are 17 residues in the CDR3. Losses at the gene ends were 2 bases for V and 1 base for J; bases not matched to a gene: 9. CDR1 is SGHVS and CDR2 is FNYEAQ in the germline V gene.

Ten or more counts support this clonotype. The junction departs from the called germline gene at one end, perhaps through a read error. The CDR3, as DNA: TGTGCCAGCAGCCCCCAGGGTACGAAAACCGGGGAGCTGTTTTTT. Its protein product is CASSPQGTKTGELFF. The chain has TRBV11-3 and TRBJ2-2, with TRBD1 as a possible D gene (5 bases). Germline CDR1 reads SGHNT; CDR2 reads YENEEA. The CDR3 length is 15 residues.

The chain links TRBV30 to TRBJ2-1, with 8 bases lining up with TRBD2. V was pared by 0 bases and J by 6 bases, with 7 bases of the junction left unmatched. CDR1 is GTSNPN, CDR2 SVGIG, per germline (reference sequence). The CDR3 extends over 15 amino acids. This CDR3 reads CAWSVLSGSLNEQFF. DNA of the CDR3: TGTGCCTGGAGTGTACTCAGCGGGAGTCTCAATGAGCAGTTCTTC. The variable domain in full, with the rest retrieved from reference TRBV30 and TRBJ2-1, is SQTIHQWPATLVQPVGSPLSLECTVEGTSNPNLYWYRQAAGRGLQLLFYSVGIGQISSEVPQNLSASRPQDRQFILSSKKLLLSDSGFYLCAWSVLSGSLNEQFFGPGTRLTVL.

The chain is built from TRBV12-3 or TRBV12-4 and TRBJ2-5; D is unclear. The V gene lost 5 bases and the J gene lost 1 base, with 11 bases spanning the gap. The CDR3 loop spans 14 amino acids. CDR3 in amino acids: CASSPPNSQETQYF. CDR3 coding DNA: TGTGCCAGCAGTCCACCGAATTCCCAAGAGACCCAGTACTTC.

V gene TRBV6-5 combines with J gene TRBJ2-1, with 10 nucleotides matching TRBD1. The V gene end was trimmed by 3 bases and the J gene end by 7 bases; junction bases not matched to a gene: 9. CDR1 and CDR2 from the germline V gene are MNHEY and SVGAGI. The CDR3 is 16 amino acids. DNA of the CDR3: TGTGCCAGCAGTTATAGGCGGGACAGGGGACTTAATGAGCAGTTCTTC. Translating gives CASSYRRDRGLNEQFF.

This clonotype was picked up a small number of times. The rearrangement uses TRBV20-1 and TRBJ1-2; tentative D call: TRBD1 (6 bases). The germline V gene encodes CDR1 DFQATT and CDR2 SNEGSKA (reference sequence). The CDR3 runs to 13 residues. Trimming removed 7 bases from V and 1 base from J, with 13 bases in between. The CDR3 DNA follows: TGCAGTGTGCGGGACACTTATAACTATGGCTACACCTTC. It codes for CSVRDTYNYGYTF.

This clonotype was seen many times. The chain uses TRBV5-1 and TRBJ2-2; the D is unclear. From germline, CDR1 is SGHRS and CDR2 YFSETQ. The ends were cut back, 2 bases at V and 0 bases at J, with 8 bases in the middle. This CDR3 is built from 15 residues. CDR3 sequence (DNA): TGCGCCAGCAGCTTCGACCCGACGAACACCGGGGAGCTGTTTTTT. Amino acids: CASSFDPTNTGELFF. Together with reference TRBV5-1 and TRBJ2-2, the CDR3 gives the full variable domain: KAGVTQTPRYLIKTRGQQVTLSCSPISGHRSVSWYQQTPGQGLQFLFEYFSETQRNKGNFPGRFSGRQFSNSRSEMNVSTLELGDSALYLCASSFDPTNTGELFFGEGSRLTVL.

This sequence joins TRBV4-1 and TRBJ2-7; 9 nucleotides match TRBD1. Trimming cost V 0 bases and J 2 bases; bases outside gene matches: 5. Per germline, CDR1 MGHRA and CDR2 YSYEKL. This CDR3 contains 16 residues. The CDR3 is CASSQDPTGGPYEQYF. The CDR3 DNA reads TGCGCCAGCAGCCAAGATCCCACAGGGGGCCCCTACGAGCAGTACTTC.

This clonotype was seen a handful of times. The gene calls are TRBV20-1 and TRBJ2-7; D uncertain. The CDR3 consists of 13 residues. Trimming took off 6 bases at V and 0 bases at J, with 12 bases between the two ends. Germline lookup yields CDR1 DFQATT and CDR2 SNEGSKA (reference sequence). In nucleotides, the CDR3 is TGCAGTGCCTTGTGGCCCGCCTCCTACGAGCAGTACTTC. Amino acids: CSALWPASYEQYF.

This clonotype was recorded a few times. V usage is TRBV19 and J usage is TRBJ2-1; 9 nucleotides match TRBD2. The ends lost 8 bases at V and 6 bases at J; junction bases unmatched: 8. The CDR3 is made up of 14 amino acids. The germline V gene encodes CDR1 LNHDA and CDR2 SQIVND (reference sequence). In DNA form, the CDR3 reads TGTGCCAGTTCCCGAGGCGGGAGGGGCAATGAGCAGTTCTTC. Translation: CASSRGGRGNEQFF.

The chain has TRBV19 and TRBJ2-7, with 12 bases fitting TRBD2. CDR1 is LNHDA, CDR2 SQIVND, per germline (reference sequence). With V trimmed by 6 bases and J by 0 bases, 6 bases remained unmatched. This CDR3 has 16 amino acids. CDR3 nucleotide sequence: TGTGCCAGTAGAGGCCTAGCGGGAGGGGACTCCTACGAGCAGTACTTC. Residues: CASRGLAGGDSYEQYF.

The CDR3 region is CASSQDLFRNTEAFF. For the CDR3, the DNA is TGTGCCAGCAGCCAAGATTTATTCAGGAACACTGAAGCTTTCTTT. The chain uses TRBV3-1 and TRBJ1-1; D gene ambiguous. CDR3 length: 15 residues. CDR1 is LGHDT and CDR2 is YNNKEL in the germline V gene (reference sequence). Trimming stripped 0 bases from V and 1 base from J, with 9 bases between.

This chain uses TRBV5-1 with TRBJ2-7, with D possibly being TRBD1 or TRBD2 (5 bases each). The CDR3 has 15 residues. The ends were cut back, 0 bases at V and 2 bases at J, with 12 bases in the middle. Germline V gives CDR1 SGHRS, CDR2 YFSETQ. CDR3 in amino acids: CASSLALGETYEQYF. The CDR3 nucleotides are TGCGCCAGCAGCTTGGCCCTGGGGGAAACCTACGAGCAGTACTTC. Supplemented by reference TRBV5-1 and TRBJ2-7, the full variable domain reads KAGVTQTPRYLIKTRGQQVTLSCSPISGHRSVSWYQQTPGQGLQFLFEYFSETQRNKGNFPGRFSGRQFSNSRSEMNVSTLELGDSALYLCASSLALGETYEQYFGPGTRLTVT.

There are a few counts of this clonotype. This chain links TRBV6-6 with TRBJ2-5, with a weak D call TRBD1 (5 bases). V lost 2 bases, J lost 1 base, and 11 bases lay in between. This CDR3 region has 15 residues. Germline CDR1 reads MNHNY; CDR2 reads SVGAGI (reference sequence). In nucleotides, the CDR3 is TGTGCCAGCAGTTACCCGATAGGGGCCCAAGAGACCCAGTACTTC. Amino acid sequence: CASSYPIGAQETQYF.

This clonotype was observed a handful of times. The rearrangement uses TRBV4-1 and TRBJ2-1, with no clear D. Looked up from germline, CDR1 is MGHRA and CDR2 is YSYEKL. V shed 1 base and J shed 8 bases, with 6 bases lying between them. This CDR3 comprises 12 residues. This CDR3 reads CASSQVNDEQFF. CDR3 nucleotide sequence: TGCGCCAGCAGCCAAGTTAACGATGAGCAGTTCTTC.

This chain joins TRBV19 and TRBJ2-1; a possible D gene is TRBD2 (5 bases). V was pared by 6 bases and J by 4 bases, with 13 bases between. The CDR3 contains 14 residues. CDR1 is LNHDA and CDR2 is SQIVND in the germline V gene (reference sequence). The DNA for the CDR3 is TGTGCCAGTAGCCACAGAGGGATGTACAATGAGCAGTTCTTC. This encodes CASSHRGMYNEQFF.

A few counts support this clonotype. The chain joins TRBV4-2 to TRBJ2-1; 11 positions agree with TRBD1. Germline V gene sequence: CDR1 LGHNA, CDR2 YNFKEQ. J gave up 8 bases and V 0 bases, and 6 bases lay outside the gene matches. There are 16 residues in the CDR3. This CDR3 reads CASSQDVGTGGHEQFF. For the CDR3, the DNA is TGTGCCAGCAGCCAAGATGTAGGGACAGGGGGGCATGAGCAGTTCTTC.

This clonotype was seen a few times. This sequence joins TRBV29-1 and TRBJ2-1; the D is unclear. V was clipped by 5 bases and J by 7 bases, with 15 bases between them. This CDR3 has 13 residues. Germline CDR1 SQVTM, CDR2 ANQGSEA. CDR3 loop: CSVTRKEWNEQFF. The CDR3 coding sequence is TGCAGCGTTACGCGGAAAGAGTGGAATGAGCAGTTCTTC.

V gene TRBV6-5 combines with J gene TRBJ1-2, with D tentatively TRBD1 (5 bases). The CDR3 extends over 12 amino acids. V was cut by 7 bases and J by 5 bases, with 11 bases left in between. Germline-derived CDR1 and CDR2 are MNHEY and SVGAGI. CDR3 in amino acids: CASKTGTYGYTF. The DNA for the CDR3 is TGTGCCAGCAAGACCGGGACTTATGGCTACACCTTC.

Many counts were recorded for this clonotype. The chain couples TRBV24-1 to TRBJ2-5; D not resolved. V was cut by 5 bases and J by 5 bases, with 5 bases left in between. This CDR3 is built from 11 residues. Germline CDR1 is KGHDR and CDR2 is SFDVKD. The chain's CDR3 is CATSGVETQYF. The CDR3 DNA reads TGTGCCACCAGTGGCGTGGAGACCCAGTACTTC.

The gene calls are TRBV20-1 and TRBJ2-1; perhaps TRBD1 as D (5 bases). Germline CDR1 DFQATT, CDR2 SNEGSKA (reference sequence). This CDR3 region has 15 residues. V lost 8 bases and J 4 bases, leaving 21 bases between the germline ends. CDR3 residues: CSSLSLGVGYNEQFF. For the CDR3, the DNA is TGCAGTTCCCTCTCTCTAGGGGTCGGATACAATGAGCAGTTCTTC.

There are a few counts of this clonotype. The rearrangement links TRBV25-1 to TRBJ1-1; perhaps TRBD1 as D (6 bases). Trimming shortened V by 1 base and J by 7 bases, and 13 bases separated the two germline ends. The germline CDR1 and CDR2 sequences are MGHDK and SYGVNS. The CDR3 has 14 residues. The CDR3 region is CASSEWGGQGEAFF. The DNA for the CDR3 is TGTGCCAGCAGTGAATGGGGGGGGCAGGGTGAAGCTTTCTTT.

The rearrangement joins TRBV7-9 to TRBJ1-2; the D gene is possibly TRBD1 (6 bases). In germline, CDR1 is SEHNR, CDR2 FQNEAQ (reference sequence). This CDR3 comprises 14 residues. The V and J ends lost 5 bases and 8 bases respectively, with 18 bases between them. In DNA form, the CDR3 reads TGTGCCAGCAGCCCCACGACAGGTTCCGGGGGCTACACCTTC. Its translation: CASSPTTGSGGYTF.

J is TRBJ1-5 and V is TRBV12-3 or TRBV12-4, with 7 bases that match TRBD1. This CDR3 contains 16 residues. V lost 2 bases to trimming and J lost 4 bases; unmatched junction nucleotides: 8. CDR3 DNA: TGTGCCAGCAGTTTAAGGGAGACAGGGAGGAATCAGCCCCAGCATTTT. The encoded protein is CASSLRETGRNQPQHF.

This rearrangement joins TRBV24-1 to TRBJ2-6; D not resolved. In germline, CDR1 is KGHDR, CDR2 SFDVKD. The CDR3 contains 12 residues. Trimming cost V 11 bases and J 0 bases, with 4 bases left between them. The CDR3 spells CAKVSGANVLTF. The CDR3 DNA reads as TGTGCCAAAGTCTCTGGGGCCAACGTCCTGACTTTC.

The V gene is TRBV6-5, the J gene TRBJ2-3, with D unresolved. Trimming removed 5 bases from V and 4 bases from J, with 13 bases in between. The CDR3 contains 14 residues. CDR1 is MNHEY and CDR2 is SVGAGI in the germline V gene. This chain's CDR3 is CASSNTGPPDTQYF. The CDR3 DNA is TGTGCCAGCAGTAACACCGGACCCCCAGATACGCAGTATTTT.

The chain recombines TRBV20-1 with TRBJ2-1; TRBD2 matches 10 bases. Per germline, CDR1 DFQATT and CDR2 SNEGSKA (reference sequence). The CDR3 consists of 23 residues. With V trimmed by 5 bases and J by 4 bases, 32 bases remained unmatched. The CDR3 loop reads CSAPSESGRAMGRRRAVYNEQFF. CDR3 sequence (DNA): TGCAGTGCTCCCTCGGAAAGCGGGAGGGCCATGGGTCGGAGGAGGGCGGTATACAATGAGCAGTTCTTC.